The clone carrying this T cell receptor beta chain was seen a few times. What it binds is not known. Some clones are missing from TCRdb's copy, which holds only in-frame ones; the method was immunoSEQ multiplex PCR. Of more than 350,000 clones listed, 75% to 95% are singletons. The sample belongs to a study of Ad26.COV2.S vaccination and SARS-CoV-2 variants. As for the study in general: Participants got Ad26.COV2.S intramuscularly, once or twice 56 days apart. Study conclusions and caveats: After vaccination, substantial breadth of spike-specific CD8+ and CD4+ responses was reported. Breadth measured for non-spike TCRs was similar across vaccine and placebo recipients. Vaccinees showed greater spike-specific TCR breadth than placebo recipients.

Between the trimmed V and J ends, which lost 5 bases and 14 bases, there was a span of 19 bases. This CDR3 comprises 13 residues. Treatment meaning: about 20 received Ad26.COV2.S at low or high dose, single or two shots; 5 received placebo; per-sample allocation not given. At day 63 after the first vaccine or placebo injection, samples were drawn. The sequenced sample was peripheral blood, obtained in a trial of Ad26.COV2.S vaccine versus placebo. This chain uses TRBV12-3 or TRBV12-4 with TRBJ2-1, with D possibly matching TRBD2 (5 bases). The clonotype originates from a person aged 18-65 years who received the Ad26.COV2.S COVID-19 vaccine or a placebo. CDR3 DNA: TGTGCCAGCAGTCAGGACTGGCAAATGAGGGAGTTCTTC. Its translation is CASSQDWQMREFF.